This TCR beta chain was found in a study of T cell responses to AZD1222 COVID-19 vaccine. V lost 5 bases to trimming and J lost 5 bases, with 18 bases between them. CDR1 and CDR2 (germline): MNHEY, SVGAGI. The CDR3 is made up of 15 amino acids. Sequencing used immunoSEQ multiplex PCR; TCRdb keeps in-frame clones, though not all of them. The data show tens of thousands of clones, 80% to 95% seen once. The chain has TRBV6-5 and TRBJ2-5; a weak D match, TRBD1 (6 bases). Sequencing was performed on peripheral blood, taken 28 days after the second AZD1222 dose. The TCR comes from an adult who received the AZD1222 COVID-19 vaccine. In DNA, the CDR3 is TGTGCCAGCAGTCCGAGGACAGATCGAAGGGAGACCCAGTACTTC. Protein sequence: CASSPRTDRRETQYF.